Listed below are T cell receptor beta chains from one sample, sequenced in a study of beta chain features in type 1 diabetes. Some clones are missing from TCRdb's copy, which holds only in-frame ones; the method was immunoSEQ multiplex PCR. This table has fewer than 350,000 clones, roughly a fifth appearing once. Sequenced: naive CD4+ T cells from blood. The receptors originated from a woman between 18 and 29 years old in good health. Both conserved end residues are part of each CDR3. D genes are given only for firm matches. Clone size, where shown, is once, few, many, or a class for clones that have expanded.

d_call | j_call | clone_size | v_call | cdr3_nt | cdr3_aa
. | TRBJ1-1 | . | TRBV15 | TGTGCCACCAGCAGCCGGGACACCTGGAACACTGAAGCTTTCTTT | CATSSRDTWNTEAFF
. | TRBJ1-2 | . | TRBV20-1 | TGCAGTGCTAGTGGCAGGGCTGGCTACACCTTC | CSASGRAGYTF
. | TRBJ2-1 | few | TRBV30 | TGTGCCTGGGGGGCCTTGCCCAGCTCCTACAATGAGCAGTTCTTC | CAWGALPSSYNEQFF
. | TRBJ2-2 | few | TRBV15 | TGTGCCACCAGCAGAGAGCGGAGGAACACCGGGGAGCTGTTTTTT | CATSRERRNTGELFF
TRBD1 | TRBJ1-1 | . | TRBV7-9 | TGTGCCAGCAGCCCCGGGACAGGGATGAGAGGGCCTGAAGCTTTCTTT | CASSPGTGMRGPEAFF
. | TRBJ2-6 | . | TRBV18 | TGTGCCAGCTCACGAGACTCTGGGGCCAACGTCCTGACTTTC | CASSRDSGANVLTF
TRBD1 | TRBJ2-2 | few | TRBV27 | TGTGCCAGCAGTTACAGGGGGCAGAACACCGGGGAGCTGTTTTTT | CASSYRGQNTGELFF
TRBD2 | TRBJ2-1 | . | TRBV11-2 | TGTGCCAGCAGCTTCGCGGGGGCGGGGGGCTCCTACAATGAGCAGTTCTTC | CASSFAGAGGSYNEQFF
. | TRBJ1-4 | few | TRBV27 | TGTGCCAGCGGGTGGCAGGCCGAAAAACTGTTTTTT | CASGWQAEKLFF
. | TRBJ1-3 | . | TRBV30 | TGTGCCTGGAGCCGTAAAACCCCTTCGAGAACCATATATTTT | CAWSRKTPSRTIYF
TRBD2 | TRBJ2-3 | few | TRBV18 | TGTGCCAGCTCACACCTAGCGGGAGTCACAGATACGCAGTATTTT | CASSHLAGVTDTQYF
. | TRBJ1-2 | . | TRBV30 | TGTGCCTGGAGTCTGAGCTATGGCTACACCTTC | CAWSLSYGYTF
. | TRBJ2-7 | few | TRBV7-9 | TGTGCCAGCAGCTTAGCGGCGGACACCTACGAGCAGTACTTC | CASSLAADTYEQYF